This TCR beta chain derives from a study of sequential checkpoint blockade in melanoma (dated by TCRdb to between 2018 and 2021). Turning to the overall study: Patients were randomized 1:1 to first-line nivolumab followed by ipilimumab (arm A) or ipilimumab followed by nivolumab (arm B). Maintenance nivolumab came after each of the two trial sequences. The study at large found these results: Larger, independent patient cohorts are needed to validate the response-prediction model that combines TCR metrics and mutation burden.

The immunoSEQ Assay was used to immunosequence TCRbeta CDR3 regions from genomic DNA. Genomic DNA was amplified by bias-controlled multiplex PCR before high-throughput sequencing. For the original study's pipeline: To quantify the absolute abundance of each unique TCRbeta CDR3 region, the sequences were collapsed and filtered. Clonality, defined as 1 minus Pielou's evenness, was calculated using only productive rearrangements. A previously published method was used to identify clones with significantly greater frequencies in on-treatment samples than in baseline samples. What TCRdb holds here is the immuneACCESS table cut down to in-frame rearrangements. Part of the clones is not present; checked against another copy, under half of the missing clones reflect an unresolved V gene, and the others are unexplained. D and trimming were read from the DNA, whereas the V and J calls and clone size are those reported in that table. A total of about 18,000 clones appear in this sample, around 66% of them only once. The ten largest clonotypes hold 10% to 15% of the sample.

Concerning this clone itself: There is no known antigen for this receptor. Within one base of it there is no much larger clone, and no base qualities were kept.

The treatment or condition label, read with the paper, signifies: randomized to nivolumab then ipilimumab (arm A) or the reverse (arm B). None of the patients in the trial had previously been given DNA-damaging chemotherapy. A FACS Aria II flow cytometer was used to sort live CD3+CD8+ cells that were negative for CD19 and CD56 from thawed PBMCs. Samples were obtained from patients with melanoma enrolled in CheckMate 064, a randomized, open-label phase II trial of sequential checkpoint blockade. Peripheral blood mononuclear cells were obtained through leukapheresis, purified using Ficoll-Paque, and frozen in human serum containing roughly 10% DMSO. Immediately after sorting, the purity of the sorted blood CD3+CD8+ cells was confirmed to be >98%, and DNA was then extracted. V and J are trimmed by 4 bases and 0 bases, and the gene matches miss 6 bases of the junction. CDR3 length: 15 amino acids, cysteine to phenylalanine. Here the CDR3 DNA is all that survives: 45 bases in frame from base 1. The germline V gene specifies LGHNA as CDR1 and YNFKEQ as CDR2.

Here the chain combines TRBV4-2 and TRBJ2-7; the central 7 bases match TRBD1. The receptor was derived from a human donor with melanoma. The specimen comprised CD8+ T cells sorted from blood (inferred from file names), sampled from a patient given nivolumab and ipilimumab in sequence. The CDR3 region has the sequence CASSLQGDSSYEQYF. The nucleotide sequence is given as TGTGCCAGCAGCCTTCAGGGGGATAGCTCCTACGAGCAGTACTTC.